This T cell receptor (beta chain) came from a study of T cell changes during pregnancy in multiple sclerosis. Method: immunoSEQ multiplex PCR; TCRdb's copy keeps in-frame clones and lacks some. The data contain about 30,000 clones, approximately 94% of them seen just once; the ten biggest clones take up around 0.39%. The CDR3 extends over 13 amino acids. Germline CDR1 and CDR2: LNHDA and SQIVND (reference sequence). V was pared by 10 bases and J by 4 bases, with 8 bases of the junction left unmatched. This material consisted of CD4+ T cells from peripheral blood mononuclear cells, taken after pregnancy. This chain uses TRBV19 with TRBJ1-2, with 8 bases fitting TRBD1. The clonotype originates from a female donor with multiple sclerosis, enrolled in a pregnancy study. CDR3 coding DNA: TGTGCCACCTACAGGGGGGCCGTCTATGGCTACACCTTC. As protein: CATYRGAVYGYTF.